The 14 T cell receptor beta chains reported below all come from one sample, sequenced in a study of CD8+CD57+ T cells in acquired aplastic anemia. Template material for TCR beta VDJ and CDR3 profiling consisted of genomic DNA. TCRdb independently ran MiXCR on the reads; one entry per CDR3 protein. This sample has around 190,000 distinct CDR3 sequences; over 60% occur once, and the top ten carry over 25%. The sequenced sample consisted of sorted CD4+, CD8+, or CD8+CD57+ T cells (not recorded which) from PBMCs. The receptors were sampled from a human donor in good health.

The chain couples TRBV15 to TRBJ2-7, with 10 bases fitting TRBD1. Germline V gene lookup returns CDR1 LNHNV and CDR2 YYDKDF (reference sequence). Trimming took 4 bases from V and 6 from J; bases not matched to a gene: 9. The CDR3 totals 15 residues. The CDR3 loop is CATSTTGTGDLEQYF. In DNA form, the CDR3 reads TGTGCCACCAGCACTACCGGGACAGGGGACCTCGAGCAGTACTTC.

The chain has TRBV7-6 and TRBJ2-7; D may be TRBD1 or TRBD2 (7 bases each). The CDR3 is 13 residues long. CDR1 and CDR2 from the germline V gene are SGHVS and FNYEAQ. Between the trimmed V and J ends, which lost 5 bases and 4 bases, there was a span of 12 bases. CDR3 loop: CASSTGEGYEQYF. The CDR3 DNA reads TGTGCCAGCAGCACAGGGGAGGGGTACGAGCAGTACTTC.

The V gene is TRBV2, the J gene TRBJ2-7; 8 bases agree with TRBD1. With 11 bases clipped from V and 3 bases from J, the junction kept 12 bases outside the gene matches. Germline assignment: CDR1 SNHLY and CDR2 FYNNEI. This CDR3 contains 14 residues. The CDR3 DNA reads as TGTGCCTGTCAATCCCAGGGGGCCGACTACGAGCAGTACTTC. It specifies CACQSQGADYEQYF.

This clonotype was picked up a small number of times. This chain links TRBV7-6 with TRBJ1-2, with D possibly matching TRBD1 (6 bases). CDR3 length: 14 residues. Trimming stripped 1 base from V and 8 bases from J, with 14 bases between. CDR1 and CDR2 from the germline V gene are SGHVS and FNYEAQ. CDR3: CASSLVQGNGGYTF. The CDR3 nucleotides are TGTGCCAGCAGCTTAGTACAGGGTAACGGGGGCTACACCTTC.

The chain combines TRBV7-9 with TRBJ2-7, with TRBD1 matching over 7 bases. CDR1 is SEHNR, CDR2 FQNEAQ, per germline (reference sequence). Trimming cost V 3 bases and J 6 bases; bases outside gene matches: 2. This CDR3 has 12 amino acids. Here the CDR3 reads CASSLDRIEQYF. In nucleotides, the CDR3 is TGTGCCAGCAGCTTGGACAGGATCGAGCAGTACTTC.

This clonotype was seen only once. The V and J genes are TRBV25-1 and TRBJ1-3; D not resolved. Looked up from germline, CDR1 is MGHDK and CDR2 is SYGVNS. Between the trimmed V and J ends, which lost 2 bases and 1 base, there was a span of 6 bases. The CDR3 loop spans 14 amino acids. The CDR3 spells CASSEEWSGNTIYF. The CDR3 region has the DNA TGTGCCAGCAGTGAAGAATGGTCTGGAAACACCATATATTTT.

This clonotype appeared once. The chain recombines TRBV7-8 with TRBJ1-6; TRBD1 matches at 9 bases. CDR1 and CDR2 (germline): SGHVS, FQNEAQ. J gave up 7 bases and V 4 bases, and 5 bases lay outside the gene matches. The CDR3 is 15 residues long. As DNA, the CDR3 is TGTGCCAGCAGCTCCCCGACAGGGGGGAATTCACCCCTCCACTTT. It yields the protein CASSSPTGGNSPLHF. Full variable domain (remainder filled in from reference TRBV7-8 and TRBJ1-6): GAGVSQSPRYKVAKRGQDVALRCDPISGHVSLFWYQQALGQGPEFLTYFQNEAQLDKSGLPSDRFFAERPEGSVSTLKIQRTQQEDSAVYLCASSSPTGGNSPLHFGNGTRLTVT.

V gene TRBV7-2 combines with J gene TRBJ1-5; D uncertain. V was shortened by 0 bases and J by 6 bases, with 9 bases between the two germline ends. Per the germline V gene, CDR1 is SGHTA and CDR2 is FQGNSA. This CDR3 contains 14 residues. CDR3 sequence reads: CASSLANGGQPQHF. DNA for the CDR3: TGTGCCAGCAGCTTAGCCAATGGAGGTCAGCCCCAGCATTTT.

The CDR3 bases are TGTGCCAGCAGCCAAGTCTTTGGGACAGGCTCCTACGAGCAGTACTTC. Residues: CASSQVFGTGSYEQYF. The chain uses TRBV14 and TRBJ2-7; 8 nucleotides match TRBD1. Unmatched junction bases numbered 5, after V lost 1 base and J lost 0 bases. The CDR3 consists of 16 residues. Germline lookup yields CDR1 SGHDN and CDR2 FVKESK.

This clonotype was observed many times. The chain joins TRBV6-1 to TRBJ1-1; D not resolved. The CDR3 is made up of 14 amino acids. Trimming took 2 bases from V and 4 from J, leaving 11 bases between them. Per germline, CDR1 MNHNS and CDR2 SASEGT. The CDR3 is CASSERGSGTEAFF. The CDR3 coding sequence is TGTGCCAGCAGTGAACGAGGGTCGGGCACTGAAGCTTTCTTT.

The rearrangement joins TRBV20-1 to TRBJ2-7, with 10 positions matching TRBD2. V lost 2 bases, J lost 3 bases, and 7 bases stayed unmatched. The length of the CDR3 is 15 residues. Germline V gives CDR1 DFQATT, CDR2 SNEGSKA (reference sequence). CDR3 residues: CSARPLAGDNYEQYF. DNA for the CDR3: TGCAGTGCTAGACCCCTAGCGGGGGATAACTACGAGCAGTACTTC.

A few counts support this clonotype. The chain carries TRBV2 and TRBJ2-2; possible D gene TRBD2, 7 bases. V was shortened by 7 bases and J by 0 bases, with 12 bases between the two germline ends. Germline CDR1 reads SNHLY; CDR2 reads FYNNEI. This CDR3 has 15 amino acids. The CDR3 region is CASTKGGANTGELFF. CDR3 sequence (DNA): TGTGCCAGCACCAAGGGGGGGGCGAACACCGGGGAGCTGTTTTTT.

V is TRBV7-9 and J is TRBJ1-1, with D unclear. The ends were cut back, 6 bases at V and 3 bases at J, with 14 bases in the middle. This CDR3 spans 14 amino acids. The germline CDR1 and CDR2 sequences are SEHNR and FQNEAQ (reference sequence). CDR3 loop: CASSTSRGYTEAFF. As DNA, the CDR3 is TGTGCCAGCAGTACCTCCCGAGGGTACACTGAAGCTTTCTTT.

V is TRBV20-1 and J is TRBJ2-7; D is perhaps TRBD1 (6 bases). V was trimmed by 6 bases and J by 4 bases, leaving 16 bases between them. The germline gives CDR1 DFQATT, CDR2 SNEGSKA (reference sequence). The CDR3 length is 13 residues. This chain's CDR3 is CSATRRQVYEQYF. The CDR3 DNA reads TGCAGTGCCACTCGGAGACAGGTTTACGAGCAGTACTTC.